This T cell receptor (beta chain) derives from a study of blood T cells in healthy people across ages. Germline CDR1 reads SGDLS; CDR2 reads YYNGEE. J gave up 0 bases and V 6 bases, and 3 bases lay outside the gene matches. The CDR3 extends over 14 amino acids. Regarding the study as a whole: The unsorted PBMCs prevented any conclusive comparison of naive versus antigen-experienced cells. TCR beta diversity, measured per million T cells, fell in a roughly linear way with age.

Through a sample-barcoded 5' primer and a J-beta primer mix, a second PCR was run for roughly 6 to 12 cycles. Each cDNA molecule, via a template-switch adaptor with 12 random nucleotides, was tagged. At least 2.5 million CDR3-containing paired-end reads were obtained per sample. A single record per CDR3 protein comes from TCRdb applying MiXCR to the 5' RACE reads. The data show about 1.8 million distinct CDR3 sequences, with about 49% seen just once and roughly 2% held by the top ten. This clonotype was observed once. Its antigen is undetermined. The sequencing sample was made of blood. The receptor's source is a woman aged 40 to 50 in good health. The V call is TRBV9, the J call TRBJ2-1, with TRBD2 matching over 7 bases. The CDR3 DNA reads TGTGCCAGCACGGCGGGGGACTCCTACAATGAGCAGTTCTTC. This sequence encodes CASTAGDSYNEQFF.